This TCR beta chain was identified in a study of identical twins. Findings and caveats of the study: Zero-insertion analyses could be partly confounded by invariant MAIT and iNKT cells.

Looked up from germline, CDR1 is LGHNA and CDR2 is YNFKEQ. Trimming left V 3 bases short and J 8 bases short, with 11 bases between. The CDR3 loop spans 13 amino acids. This clonotype occurred a few times. The target antigen is unknown. TCRdb re-derived calls from the 5' RACE reads in MiXCR, one entry per CDR3 protein. The repertoire includes 400,000 to 650,000 distinct CDR3 sequences, 20% to 25% of them detected once, and roughly 0.91% sits in the top ten. These data are also associated with another study on T cells expressing NK-cell markers. Turning to that study: Out of eight donors sequenced, seven tested HCMV-seropositive and the remaining one seronegative. Restriction of the sorted population to alpha-beta TCR T cells was achieved in several experiments with an anti-gamma-delta TCR antibody. Dominance of the CD3+CD56-NKG2C+ fraction by these clonotypes also held in several donors.

The source of this sequence is a woman younger than 35 in good health. The sample was CD4+ T cells sorted from blood. The V call is TRBV4-2, the J call TRBJ2-1; D not resolved. CDR3 protein: CASSQSLKDEQFF. CDR3 DNA: TGTGCCAGCAGCCAGAGCCTAAAGGATGAGCAGTTCTTC.